The clone carrying this T cell receptor (beta chain) showed up many times. The data belong to a study of T cells in Graves' hyperthyroidism and ophthalmopathy. What was amplified from RNA transcripts were TCR beta CDR3 regions. First-round RT-PCR with HTBI primers amplified the TCR CDR3 region. TCRdb analysed the multiplex PCR reads with MiXCR anew, one entry per CDR3 protein. The sample consists of 550,000 to 600,000 distinct CDR3 sequences, 13% to 15% of them appearing once. The TCR sequence derives from a woman aged 18 to 35 with Graves' ophthalmopathy. Sequencing was done on a sample of blood.

CDR3: CASSLATSSYNEQFF. DNA for the CDR3: TGTGCCAGCAGCTTAGCGACAAGCTCCTACAATGAGCAGTTCTTC. This chain links TRBV7-2 with TRBJ2-1; no reliable D call. Per germline, CDR1 SGHTA and CDR2 FQGNSA. Trimming removed 0 bases from V and 0 bases from J, with 6 bases in between. The CDR3 covers 15 residues.